This is a list of T cell receptor beta chains from one sample in a study of control samples from healthy donors and cancer patients. Using immunoSEQ multiplex PCR, the repertoire was profiled, and TCRdb retains in-frame clones only, with some absent. The table includes about 94,000 clones, more than 85% detected once. The sample taken for sequencing was blood. Every receptor here comes from a woman aged 45 to 65 in good health. CDR3s include the opening cysteine and the closing phenylalanine or tryptophan. The order of the fields is D gene, J gene, V gene, clone size, CDR3 protein, CDR3 DNA. The D gene is left open where the match is weak. For some rows the clone size is stated as once, few or many, or as a class when expanded; others skip it.

- | TRBJ1-2 | TRBV18 | - | CASSWALLGGYTF | TGTGCCAGCTCCTGGGCTCTCCTTGGAGGCTACACCTTC
TRBD1 | TRBJ2-7 | TRBV2 | - | CASSRQGGTYEQYF | TGTGCCAGCAGTAGACAGGGTGGAACCTACGAGCAGTACTTC
- | TRBJ1-1 | TRBV11-2 | - | CASSLGHSNTEAFF | TGTGCCAGCAGCTTGGGACACTCGAACACTGAAGCTTTCTTT
- | TRBJ1-6 | TRBV29-1 | - | CSAVDRFDSPLHF | TGCAGCGCCGTGGACCGATTCGATTCACCCCTCCACTTT
TRBD1 | TRBJ2-5 | TRBV6-2/TRBV6-3 | once | CASSLWGQGQETQYF | TGTGCCAGCAGTTTGTGGGGACAGGGCCAAGAGACCCAGTACTTC
- | TRBJ2-1 | TRBV14 | - | CASSHGGGGPYNEQFF | TGTGCCAGCAGCCACGGTGGTGGCGGCCCTTACAATGAGCAGTTCTTC
- | TRBJ2-5 | TRBV5-1 | few | CASSFKGETQYF | TGCGCCAGCAGCTTTAAGGGCGAGACCCAGTACTTC
TRBD2 | TRBJ2-1 | TRBV5-1 | - | CASSPRLAGGPSSYNEQFF | TGCGCCAGCAGCCCGCGACTAGCGGGGGGCCCTAGCTCCTACAATGAGCAGTTCTTC
TRBD1 | TRBJ1-6 | TRBV18 | - | CASSPQGVSYNSPLHF | TGTGCCAGCTCACCTCAGGGGGTCAGTTATAATTCACCCCTCCACTTT
- | TRBJ2-2 | TRBV6-4 | - | CASRRGTTGELFF | TGTGCCAGCAGGAGGGGGACCACCGGGGAGCTGTTTTTT
TRBD2 | TRBJ2-2 | TRBV19 | - | CASTGLAGAVAGELFF | TGTGCCAGCACGGGACTAGCGGGAGCTGTGGCCGGGGAGCTGTTTTTT
- | TRBJ1-5 | TRBV11-2 | - | CASSWQVDQPQHF | TGTGCCAGCAGCTGGCAGGTTGATCAGCCCCAGCATTTT
TRBD1 | TRBJ2-5 | TRBV5-6 | once | CASSLVTGGGETQYF | TGTGCCAGCAGCTTGGTGACAGGGGGTGGAGAGACCCAGTACTTC
- | TRBJ1-2 | TRBV5-5 | - | CASSLDPPNYGYTF | TGTGCCAGCAGCTTGGATCCCCCGAACTATGGCTACACCTTC
TRBD1 | TRBJ1-4 | TRBV6-6 | - | CASGSWDRASEKLFF | TGTGCCAGCGGGTCGTGGGACAGGGCGAGTGAAAAACTGTTTTTT
- | TRBJ1-1 | TRBV7-9 | - | CASVPRDTEAFF | TGTGCCAGCGTCCCTAGGGATACTGAAGCTTTCTTT
TRBD2 | TRBJ2-3 | TRBV4-3 | - | CASSQGTSGETQYF | TGCGCCAGCAGCCAGGGGACTAGCGGGGAGACGCAGTATTTT
TRBD1 | TRBJ2-7 | TRBV2 | - | CASSEARTGRDEQYF | TGTGCCAGCAGTGAAGCTCGGACAGGGCGCGACGAGCAGTACTTC
TRBD1 | TRBJ1-2 | TRBV7-2 | - | CASSSGTGTGGYTF | TGTGCCAGCAGCTCGGGGACAGGGACGGGGGGCTACACCTTC
- | TRBJ1-5 | TRBV6-6 | - | CASSYVGQHNQPQHF | TGTGCCAGCAGTTACGTCGGACAGCACAATCAGCCCCAGCATTTT
- | TRBJ1-2 | TRBV7-2 | - | CASSRERGENYGYTF | TGTGCCAGCAGCCGGGAAAGAGGCGAGAACTATGGCTACACCTTC
- | TRBJ1-5 | TRBV19 | - | CASSRGTYSNQPQHF | TGTGCCAGTAGTCGGGGGACCTATAGCAATCAGCCCCAGCATTTT
- | TRBJ1-4 | TRBV5-5 | - | CASSLQGATNEKLFF | TGTGCCAGCAGCCTTCAGGGTGCAACTAATGAAAAACTGTTTTTT
TRBD1 | TRBJ2-1 | TRBV15 | - | CATSRQTGGGEQFF | TGTGCCACCAGCAGACAGACAGGGGGCGGCGAGCAGTTCTTC